One and the same sample provided the 2 T cell receptor beta chains below, sequenced in a study of T-cell memory formation after mild COVID-19. TCRdb called the 5' RACE reads again in MiXCR, with one record for every CDR3 protein. The repertoire includes about 470,000 distinct CDR3 sequences, approximately 25% of them detected once, and approximately 12% sits in the top ten. The sequenced sample consisted of PBMCs or a T cell subset sorted from them (not recorded which). Every receptor here comes from an adult woman who had mild COVID-19 (a few samples of this study predate the infection). Cell type and time point are not known.

The J gene is TRBJ1-4, the V gene TRBV5-6, with 7 positions matching TRBD1. The CDR3 runs to 16 residues. Germline CDR1 reads SGHDT; CDR2 reads YYEEEE. V gave up 7 bases and J gave up 5 bases; unmatched junction bases: 14. The CDR3 spells CASSASLTGENEKLFF. CDR3 nucleotide sequence: TGTGCCAGCTCTGCTTCCCTAACAGGGGAGAATGAAAAACTGTTTTTT.

V and J are TRBV3-1 and TRBJ2-1; the D is unclear. Germline CDR1 is LGHDT and CDR2 is YNNKEL (reference sequence). This CDR3 has 15 amino acids. The V end was cut by 2 bases, the J end by 3 bases, with 11 bases between. In DNA form, the CDR3 reads TGTGCCAGCAGCCAATGGCAGCTTGGCTACAATGAGCAGTTCTTC. Translating gives CASSQWQLGYNEQFF.